Following are 9 T cell receptor beta chains from one sample sequenced in a study of Ad26.COV2.S vaccination and SARS-CoV-2 variants. Treatment noted: over 15 received Ad26.COV2.S at low or high dose, single or two shots; several received placebo; per-sample allocation not given. After the first vaccine or placebo injection, samples were drawn on day 63. Clones were sequenced by immunoSEQ multiplex PCR, and TCRdb holds only the in-frame ones, with some missing. Of hundreds of thousands of clones listed, roughly 90% are singletons. The material sequenced was peripheral blood, taken in a trial of Ad26.COV2.S vaccine versus placebo. These receptors originate from a person between 18 and 65 years old who received the Ad26.COV2.S COVID-19 vaccine or a placebo.

The chain joins TRBV6-6 to TRBJ1-1, with D possibly being TRBD1 (5 bases). This CDR3 has 16 amino acids. Germline CDR1 and CDR2: MNHNY and SVGAGI (reference sequence). Between the trimmed V and J ends, which lost 6 bases and 0 bases, there was a span of 17 bases. The CDR3 reads CASSPDRGIMNTEAFF. CDR3 DNA: TGTGCCAGCAGCCCCGACAGAGGCATCATGAACACTGAAGCTTTCTTT.

V is TRBV11-2 and J is TRBJ2-5; 11 bases are shared with TRBD1. Germline V gene lookup returns CDR1 SGHAT and CDR2 FQNNGV. J gave up 3 bases and V 5 bases, and 11 bases lay outside the gene matches. The CDR3 length is 17 residues. The CDR3 nucleotides are TGTGCCAGCAGCCATACTCGGGACAGGGGGGGAAAAGAGACCCAGTACTTC. It codes for CASSHTRDRGGKETQYF.

V is TRBV29-1 and J is TRBJ2-5; D is ambiguous. Looked up from germline, CDR1 is SQVTM and CDR2 is ANQGSEA. Trimming took off 7 bases at V and 5 bases at J, with 14 bases between the two ends. The CDR3 length is 12 residues. CDR3 protein: CSALGYSETQYF. In DNA form, the CDR3 reads TGCAGCGCCCTTGGGTACAGTGAGACCCAGTACTTC.

V gene TRBV4-2 combines with J gene TRBJ2-3; 10 bases match TRBD2. J gave up 3 bases and V 4 bases, and 7 bases lay outside the gene matches. The CDR3 covers 16 residues. Germline V gene lookup returns CDR1 LGHNA and CDR2 YNFKEQ. CDR3 nucleotide sequence: TGTGCCAGCAGCCTTCAAGCGGGGGGGCTGACAGATACGCAGTATTTT. Its translation: CASSLQAGGLTDTQYF.

The chain uses TRBV6-6 and TRBJ1-3; TRBD1 aligns across 7 bases. This CDR3 comprises 15 residues. Trimming at V came to 7 bases and at J to 4 bases, leaving 10 bases not matched to a gene. Germline CDR1 and CDR2: MNHNY and SVGAGI (reference sequence). In DNA, the CDR3 is TGTGCCAGCAACCTCGACAGGGAGGGCGGAAACACCATATATTTT. It specifies CASNLDREGGNTIYF.

The genes are TRBV6-5 and TRBJ1-5; possibly TRBD1 for D (5 bases). CDR1 and CDR2 from the germline V gene are MNHEY and SVGAGI. This CDR3 is built from 15 residues. Trimming cost V 7 bases and J 5 bases, with 18 bases left between them. The CDR3 region has the DNA TGTGCCAGCACCGCGGGGGGTAAGGTGGATCAGCCCCAGCATTTT. It is translated as CASTAGGKVDQPQHF.

This chain joins TRBV10-3 and TRBJ1-5; 8 bases align to TRBD1. V lost 6 bases to trimming and J lost 3 bases; unmatched junction nucleotides: 4. Germline V gives CDR1 ENHRY, CDR2 SYGVKD. The CDR3 is 14 amino acids. In DNA, the CDR3 is TGTGCCATCAGCGGGACAGGAGTCAATCAGCCCCAGCATTTT. Residues: CAISGTGVNQPQHF.

CDR3 region: CASSYSTDTFSPLHF. The DNA of the CDR3 is TGTGCCAGCAGCTACTCAACAGATACCTTCTCACCCCTCCACTTT. This chain uses TRBV11-2 with TRBJ1-6; D gene ambiguous. The CDR3 covers 15 residues. V was pared by 4 bases and J by 10 bases, with 17 bases between. Germline CDR1 SGHAT, CDR2 FQNNGV.

This clone occurred a few times. Other DNA sequences in the sample encode the same CDR3. This chain links TRBV3-1 (or the pseudogene TRBV3-2) with TRBJ1-5; D ambiguous. Trimming stripped 1 base from V and 2 bases from J, with 3 bases between. Germline V gives CDR1 LGHDT, CDR2 YNNKEL (reference sequence). This CDR3 region has 13 residues. CDR3 protein: CASSQGGNQPQHF. CDR3 DNA: TGTGCCAGCAGCCAAGGTGGCAATCAGCCCCAGCATTTT.